This TCR beta chain was recorded in a study of vaccination effects on CD4 cells after COVID-19. Looking at the study overall: Convalescent patient samples, from a couple of individuals, date to 16 days and one week before vaccination. Regarding the study as a whole: Clones arising from infection and from vaccination showed marked clonal contraction late after vaccination.

Pools of viral peptides were used by the ViraFEST assay to expand antigen-specific CD4+ T cells ahead of sequencing. At the end of 10 days of culture, CD4+ T cells were isolated. According to PCR results, the person was infected with SARS-CoV-2 between March and December 2020. Supplemented with approximately 10 IU/ml IL-2 and 8 to 10 ug/ml peptides, roughly 2 million PBMC per well were kept in culture. With respect to this clone: Its antigen is still unknown.

CDR1 and CDR2 (germline): SGDLS, YYNGEE. The CDR3 is 13 amino acids. Trimming took off 3 bases at V and 4 bases at J, with 8 bases between the two ends. Sequenced by immunoSEQ multiplex PCR; TCRdb stores in-frame clones only, minus some. The sample lists fewer than 25,000 clones; 74% were seen once. The V and J genes are TRBV9 and TRBJ2-1; perhaps TRBD1 as D (6 bases). The receptor's source is a human donor who had a prior SARS-CoV-2 infection. Sequenced here: CD4+ T cells from PBMCs cultured with a peptide pool, sampled before COVID-19 vaccination. DNA of the CDR3: TGTGCCAGCAGCGGGGGGCAATACAATGAGCAGTTCTTC. Translation: CASSGGQYNEQFF.